The sequence of this T cell receptor beta chain was determined in a study of T cell clonotyping in hematopoietic cell transplantation. As for the study in general: Cytoreduction preceded collection of pretransplant recipient samples.

Generated by immunoSEQ multiplex PCR, the TCRdb table keeps only in-frame clones and is missing some. The sample holds roughly 28,000 clones, about 93% seen once. The length of the CDR3 is 14 residues. In germline, CDR1 is MGHDK, CDR2 SYGVNS. Trimming shortened V by 3 bases and J by 6 bases, and 14 bases separated the two germline ends. Sample time point: recipient sample about 28 days before transplant, after cytoreduction. Samples: about 28 days before transplant, then days 30, 100 and 180 after. The sequenced sample was peripheral blood mononuclear cells, obtained before stem cell transplant. V is TRBV25-1 and J is TRBJ2-5, with D uncertain. The origin of this receptor is a man in his fifties or sixties with acute myeloid leukemia. Some clones in this sample may be carry-over from other donors' samples. The CDR3 DNA sequence: TGTGCCAGCAGTGAGGATGGAGTCCCCAAGACCCAGTACTTC. The encoded protein is CASSEDGVPKTQYF.